This entry describes one TCR beta chain. Its antigen remains unidentified. This may be a read error, as it is one base from a much larger clone. V was cut by 5 bases and J by 8 bases, with 13 bases left in between. The germline V gene encodes CDR1 SGHTA and CDR2 FQGNSA. This CDR3 spans 13 amino acids. Total RNA, at least 5.5 micrograms per sample, came from PBMCs. Primers used in a second PCR of about 7 to 11 cycles were a sample-barcoded 5' primer and a J-beta primer mix. The template-switch adaptor, which had 12 random nucleotides, put a tag on each cDNA molecule. All samples yielded 3 million or more CDR3-containing paired-end reads. MiXCR, applied by TCRdb to the 5' RACE reads, yields one record per CDR3 protein. Of fewer than 750,000 distinct CDR3 sequences in the sample, roughly half were seen once. This sample is part of a study of blood T cells in healthy people across ages. Overall study findings and caveats: The recorded TCR beta diversity per million T cells decreased in a roughly linear manner with age.

What was sequenced was blood. This receptor was obtained from a woman older than 75 in good health. This chain links TRBV7-2 with TRBJ2-1, with D tentatively TRBD1 (5 bases). Here the CDR3 reads CASSVGIGDEQFF. DNA for the CDR3: TGTGCCAGCAGCGTAGGTATAGGGGATGAGCAGTTCTTC. The complete variable domain, with remaining parts taken from reference TRBV7-2 and TRBJ2-1, reads GAGVSQSPSNKVTEKGKDVELRCDPISGHTALYWYRQSLGQGLEFLIYFQGNSAPDKSGLPSDRFSAERTGGSVSTLTIQRTQQEDSAVYLCASSVGIGDEQFFGPGTRLTVL.